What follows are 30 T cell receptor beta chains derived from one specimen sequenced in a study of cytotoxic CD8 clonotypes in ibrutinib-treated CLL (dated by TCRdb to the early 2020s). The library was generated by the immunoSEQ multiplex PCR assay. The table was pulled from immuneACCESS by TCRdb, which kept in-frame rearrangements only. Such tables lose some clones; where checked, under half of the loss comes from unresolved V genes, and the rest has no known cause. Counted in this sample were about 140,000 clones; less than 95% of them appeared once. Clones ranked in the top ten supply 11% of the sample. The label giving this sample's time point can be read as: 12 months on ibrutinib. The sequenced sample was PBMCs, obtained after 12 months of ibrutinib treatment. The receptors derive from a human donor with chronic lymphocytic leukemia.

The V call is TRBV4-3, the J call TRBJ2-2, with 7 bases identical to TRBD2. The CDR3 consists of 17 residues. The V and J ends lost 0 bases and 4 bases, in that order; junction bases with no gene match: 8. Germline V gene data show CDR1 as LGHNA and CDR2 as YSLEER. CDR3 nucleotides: TGCGCCAGCAGCCAAGATCTAGGGACTATTAGCACCGGGGAGCTGTTTTTT. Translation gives CASSQDLGTISTGELFF.

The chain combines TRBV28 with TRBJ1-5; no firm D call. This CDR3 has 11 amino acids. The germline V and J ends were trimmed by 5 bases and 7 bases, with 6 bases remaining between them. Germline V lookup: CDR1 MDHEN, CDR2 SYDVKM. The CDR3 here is CASSQEQPQHF. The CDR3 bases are TGTGCCAGCAGTCAAGAGCAGCCCCAGCATTTT.

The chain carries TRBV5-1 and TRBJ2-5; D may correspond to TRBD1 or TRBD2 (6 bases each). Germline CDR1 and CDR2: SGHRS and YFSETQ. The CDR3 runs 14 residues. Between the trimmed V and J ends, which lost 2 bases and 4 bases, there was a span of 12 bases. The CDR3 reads CASSFGGPRETQYF. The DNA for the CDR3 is TGCGCCAGCAGCTTTGGGGGGCCCCGAGAGACCCAGTACTTC. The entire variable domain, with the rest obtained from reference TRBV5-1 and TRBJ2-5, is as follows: KAGVTQTPRYLIKTRGQQVTLSCSPISGHRSVSWYQQTPGQGLQFLFEYFSETQRNKGNFPGRFSGRQFSNSRSEMNVSTLELGDSALYLCASSFGGPRETQYFGPGTRLLVL.

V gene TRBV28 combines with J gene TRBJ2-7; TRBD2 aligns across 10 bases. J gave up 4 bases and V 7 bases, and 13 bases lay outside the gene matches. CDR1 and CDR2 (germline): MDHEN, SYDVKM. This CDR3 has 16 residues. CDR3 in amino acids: CASTPGGSGRQYEQYF. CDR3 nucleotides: TGTGCCAGCACCCCCGGGGGTAGCGGGAGGCAGTACGAGCAGTACTTC.

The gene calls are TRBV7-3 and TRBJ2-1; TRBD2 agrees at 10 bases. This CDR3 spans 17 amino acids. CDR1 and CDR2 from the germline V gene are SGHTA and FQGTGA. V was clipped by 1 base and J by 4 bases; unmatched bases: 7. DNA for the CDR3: TGTGCCAGCAGCTTAAGTACTAGCGGGATGTTGTACAATGAGCAGTTCTTC. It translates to CASSLSTSGMLYNEQFF.

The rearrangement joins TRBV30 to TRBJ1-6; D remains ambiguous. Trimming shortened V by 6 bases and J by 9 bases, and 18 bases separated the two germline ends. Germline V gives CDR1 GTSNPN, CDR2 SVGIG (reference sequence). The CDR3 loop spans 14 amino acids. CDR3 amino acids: CACGVGWDTSPLHF. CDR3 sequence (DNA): TGTGCCTGCGGTGTTGGGTGGGATACTTCACCCCTCCACTTT.

In nucleotides, the CDR3 is TGTGCCAGCAGTTTATGGTCTAGCGGTAGCACAGATACGCAGTATTTT. This sequence encodes CASSLWSSGSTDTQYF. The chain uses TRBV28 and TRBJ2-3; 7 nucleotides agree with TRBD2. The germline V gene encodes CDR1 MDHEN and CDR2 SYDVKM. This CDR3 is 16 amino acids long. V lost 0 bases and J lost 0; bases outside the gene matches: 3.

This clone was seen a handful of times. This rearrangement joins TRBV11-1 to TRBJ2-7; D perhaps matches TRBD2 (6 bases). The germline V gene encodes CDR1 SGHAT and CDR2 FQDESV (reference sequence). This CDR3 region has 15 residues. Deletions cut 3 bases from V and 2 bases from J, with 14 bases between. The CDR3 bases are TGTGCCAGCAGCTTCCGGCGGGACTCTGCCTACGAGCAGTACTTC. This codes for CASSFRRDSAYEQYF.

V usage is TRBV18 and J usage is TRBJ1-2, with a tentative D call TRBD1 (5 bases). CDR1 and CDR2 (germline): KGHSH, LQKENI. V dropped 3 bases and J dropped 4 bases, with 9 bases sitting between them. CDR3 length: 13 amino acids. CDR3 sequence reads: CASSPGTAYGYTF. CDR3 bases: TGTGCCAGCTCACCGGGGACGGCCTATGGCTACACCTTC.

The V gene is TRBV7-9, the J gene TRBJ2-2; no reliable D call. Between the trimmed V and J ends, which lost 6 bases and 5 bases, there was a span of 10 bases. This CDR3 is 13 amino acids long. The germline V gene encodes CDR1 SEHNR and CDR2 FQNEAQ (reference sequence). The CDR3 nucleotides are TGTGCCAGCAGTCGGAATAAGACCGGGGAGCTGTTTTTT. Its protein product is CASSRNKTGELFF.

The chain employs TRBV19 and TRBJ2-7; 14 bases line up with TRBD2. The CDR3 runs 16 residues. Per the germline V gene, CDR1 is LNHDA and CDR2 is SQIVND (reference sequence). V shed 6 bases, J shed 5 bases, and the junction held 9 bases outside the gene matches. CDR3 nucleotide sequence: TGTGCCAGTAGCCCGACTAGCGGGAGGGCCGTCGACGAGCAGTACTTC. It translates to CASSPTSGRAVDEQYF.

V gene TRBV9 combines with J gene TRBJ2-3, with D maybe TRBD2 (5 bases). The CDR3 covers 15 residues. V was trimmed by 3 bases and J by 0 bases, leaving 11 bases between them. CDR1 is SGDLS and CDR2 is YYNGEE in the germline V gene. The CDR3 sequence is CASSASGRSTDTQYF. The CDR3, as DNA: TGTGCCAGCAGCGCAAGCGGACGTAGCACAGATACGCAGTATTTT.

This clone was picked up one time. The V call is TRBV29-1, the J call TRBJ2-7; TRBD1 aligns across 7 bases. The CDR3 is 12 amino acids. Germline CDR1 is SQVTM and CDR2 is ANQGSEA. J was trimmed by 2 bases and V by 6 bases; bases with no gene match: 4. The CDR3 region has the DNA TGCAGCGTCGCCGGGACAGCCTACGAGCAGTACTTC. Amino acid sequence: CSVAGTAYEQYF.

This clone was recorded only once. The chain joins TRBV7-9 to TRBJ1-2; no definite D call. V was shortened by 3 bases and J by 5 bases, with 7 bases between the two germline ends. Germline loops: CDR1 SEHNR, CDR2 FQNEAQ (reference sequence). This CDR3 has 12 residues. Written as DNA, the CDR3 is TGTGCCAGCAGCTTTGCGACGTATGGCTACACCTTC. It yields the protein CASSFATYGYTF. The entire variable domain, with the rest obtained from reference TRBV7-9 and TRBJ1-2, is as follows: DTGVSQNPRHKITKRGQNVTFRCDPISEHNRLYWYRQTLGQGPEFLTYFQNEAQLEKSRLLSDRFSAERPKGSFSTLEIQRTEQGDSAMYLCASSFATYGYTFGSGTRLTVV.

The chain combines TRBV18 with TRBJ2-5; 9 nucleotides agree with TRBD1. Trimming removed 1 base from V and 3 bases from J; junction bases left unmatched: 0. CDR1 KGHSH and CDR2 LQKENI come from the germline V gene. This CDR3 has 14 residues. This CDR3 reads CASSPRTGEETQYF. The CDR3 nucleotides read TGTGCCAGCTCACCACGGACAGGGGAAGAGACCCAGTACTTC.

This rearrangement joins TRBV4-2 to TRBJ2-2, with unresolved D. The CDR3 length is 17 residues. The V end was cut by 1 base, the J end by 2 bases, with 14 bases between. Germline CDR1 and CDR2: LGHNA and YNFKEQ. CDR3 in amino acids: CASSQVGRPGNTGELFF. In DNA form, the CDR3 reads TGTGCCAGCAGCCAAGTCGGCCGACCAGGTAACACCGGGGAGCTGTTTTTT.

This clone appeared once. CDR3 region: CASSPGLGGYTF. The CDR3 region has the DNA TGCGCCAGCAGCCCCGGCTTGGGGGGCTACACCTTC. This chain joins TRBV5-1 and TRBJ1-2; D is unresolved. Trimming removed 4 bases at V and 8 bases at J, with 12 bases between. The CDR3 is 12 amino acids. Germline-derived CDR1 and CDR2 are SGHRS and YFSETQ.

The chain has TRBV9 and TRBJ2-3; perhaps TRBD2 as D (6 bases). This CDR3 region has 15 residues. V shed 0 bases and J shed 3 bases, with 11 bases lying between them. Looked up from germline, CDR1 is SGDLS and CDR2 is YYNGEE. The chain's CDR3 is CASSVDGGGTDTQYF. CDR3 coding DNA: TGTGCCAGCAGCGTAGACGGCGGAGGGACAGATACGCAGTATTTT.

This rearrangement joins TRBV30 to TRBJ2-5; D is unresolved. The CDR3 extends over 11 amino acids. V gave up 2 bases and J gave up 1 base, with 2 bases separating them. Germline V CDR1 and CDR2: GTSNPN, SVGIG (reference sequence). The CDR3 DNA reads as TGTGCCTGGAGTTCCCAAGAGACCCAGTACTTC. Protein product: CAWSSQETQYF.

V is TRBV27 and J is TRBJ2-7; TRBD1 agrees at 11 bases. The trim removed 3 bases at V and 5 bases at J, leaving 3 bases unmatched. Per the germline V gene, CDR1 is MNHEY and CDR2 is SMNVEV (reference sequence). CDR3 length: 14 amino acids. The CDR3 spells CASSFWDRGDEQYF. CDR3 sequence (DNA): TGTGCCAGCAGTTTCTGGGACAGGGGGGACGAGCAGTACTTC.

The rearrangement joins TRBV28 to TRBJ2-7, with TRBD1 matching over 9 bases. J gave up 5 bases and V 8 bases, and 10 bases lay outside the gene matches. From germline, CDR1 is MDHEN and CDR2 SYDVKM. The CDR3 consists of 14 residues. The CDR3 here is CASCPGTGFNEQYF. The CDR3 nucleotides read TGTGCCAGCTGTCCCGGGACAGGGTTTAACGAGCAGTACTTC.

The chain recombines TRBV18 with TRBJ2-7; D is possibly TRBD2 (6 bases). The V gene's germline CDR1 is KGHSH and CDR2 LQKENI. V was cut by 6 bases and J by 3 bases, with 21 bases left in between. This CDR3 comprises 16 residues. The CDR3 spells CASSLSGGPSYYEQYF. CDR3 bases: TGTGCCAGCTCGCTTAGCGGCGGGCCAAGCTACTACGAGCAGTACTTC.

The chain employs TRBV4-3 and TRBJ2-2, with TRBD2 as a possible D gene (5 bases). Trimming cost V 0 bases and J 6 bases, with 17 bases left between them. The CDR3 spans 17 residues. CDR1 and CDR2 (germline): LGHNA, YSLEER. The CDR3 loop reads CASSQDWRSVGAGELFF. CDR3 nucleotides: TGCGCCAGCAGCCAAGATTGGAGGTCGGTGGGCGCCGGGGAGCTGTTTTTT.

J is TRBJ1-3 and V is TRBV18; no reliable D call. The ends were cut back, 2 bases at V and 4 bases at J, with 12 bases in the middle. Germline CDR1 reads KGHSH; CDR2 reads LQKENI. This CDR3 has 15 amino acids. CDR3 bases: TGTGCCAGCTCACCAGTTGGCCAAAACGGAAACACCATATATTTT. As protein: CASSPVGQNGNTIYF.

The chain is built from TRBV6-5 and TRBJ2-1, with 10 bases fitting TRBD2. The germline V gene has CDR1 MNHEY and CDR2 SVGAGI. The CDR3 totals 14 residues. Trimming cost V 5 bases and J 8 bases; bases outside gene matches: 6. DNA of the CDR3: TGTGCCAGCAGTCCTAGCGGGAGCGTCGATGAGCAGTTCTTC. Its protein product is CASSPSGSVDEQFF.

CDR3 amino acids: CASTPSRGWYGYTF. The CDR3 DNA is TGTGCCAGCACCCCTTCGCGGGGTTGGTATGGCTACACCTTC. The chain couples TRBV27 to TRBJ1-2; no clear D gene. Germline V gene sequence: CDR1 MNHEY, CDR2 SMNVEV (reference sequence). Trimming shortened V by 7 bases and J by 5 bases, and 17 bases separated the two germline ends. The CDR3 covers 14 residues.

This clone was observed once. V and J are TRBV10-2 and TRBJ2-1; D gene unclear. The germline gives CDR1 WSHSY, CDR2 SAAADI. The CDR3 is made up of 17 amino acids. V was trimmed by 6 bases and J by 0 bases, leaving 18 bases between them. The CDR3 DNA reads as TGCGCCAGCAGGGCCGTGGTAGGTTCCAGCTCCTACAATGAGCAGTTCTTC. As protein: CASRAVVGSSSYNEQFF.

CDR3 nucleotides: TGTGCCAGCAGCGCTGGGAACAGGGTCATAGAGACCCAGTACTTC. It codes for CASSAGNRVIETQYF. The V gene is TRBV9, the J gene TRBJ2-5; a weak D match, TRBD1 (6 bases). Between the trimmed V and J ends, which lost 3 bases and 4 bases, there was a span of 16 bases. CDR1 is SGDLS, CDR2 YYNGEE, per germline. The CDR3 consists of 15 residues.

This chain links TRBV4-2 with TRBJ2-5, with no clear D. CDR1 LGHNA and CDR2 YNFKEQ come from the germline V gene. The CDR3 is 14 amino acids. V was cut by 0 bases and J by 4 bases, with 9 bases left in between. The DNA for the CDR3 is TGTGCCAGCAGCCAAGAAACTATACTAGAGACCCAGTACTTC. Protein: CASSQETILETQYF.

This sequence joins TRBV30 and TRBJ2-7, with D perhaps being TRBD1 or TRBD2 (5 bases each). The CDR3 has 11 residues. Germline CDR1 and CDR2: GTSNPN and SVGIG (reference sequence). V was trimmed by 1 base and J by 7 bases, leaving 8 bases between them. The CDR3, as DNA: TGTGCCTGGAGTGGTGGGGGAGAGCAGTACTTC. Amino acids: CAWSGGGEQYF.